This paragraph reports one T cell receptor (beta chain). The data derive from a study of blood T cell repertoires in COVID-19. About the research overall: The United States, Italy and Spain provided the acute and convalescent COVID-19 samples. Sources were T cells, B-cell-depleted T cells, or PBMCs; the material itself was cDNA or gDNA.

Authors' analysis steps: Using reference gene primer amplification, nucleated cell counts were estimated. Profiled with immunoSEQ multiplex PCR; TCRdb holds only in-frame clones, not every one. For V, J and clone size, that table is used; D and trimming come from the DNA. The sample yields roughly 250,000 clones, 70% to 90% seen once. Before being deemed recovered, Cohort 3 donors had two negative PCRs, clearance, or symptom resolution. The CDR3 has 15 residues. Germline V gene data show CDR1 as SGHVS and CDR2 as FNYEAQ. Trimming shortened V by 4 bases and J by 3 bases, and 10 bases separated the two germline ends.

This receptor was obtained from a woman between 45 and 60 years old who had recovered from COVID-19. The sample comprised PBMCs or T cells enriched from blood (not recorded which). The chain employs TRBV7-6 and TRBJ1-6; D might be TRBD1 (6 bases). The CDR3 coding sequence is TGTGCCAGCAGCTCGGACAGAGACTATAATTCACCCCTCCACTTT. This translates into CASSSDRDYNSPLHF.